This T cell receptor beta chain was captured by sequencing in a study of blood T cell repertoires in COVID-19. Study context: Sources were T cells, B-cell-depleted T cells, or PBMCs; the material itself was cDNA or gDNA.

Generated by immunoSEQ multiplex PCR, the TCRdb table keeps only in-frame clones and is missing some. The table shows around 31,000 clones, with nearly 90% occurring only once. The sequenced sample consisted of peripheral blood. This receptor was obtained from a man older than 75 with acute or convalescent COVID-19.

The CDR3 loop reads CASSPRQGPRETQYF. CDR3 in DNA: TGTGCCAGCAGCCCGAGACAGGGGCCGAGGGAGACCCAGTACTTC. The chain recombines TRBV14 with TRBJ2-5, with 8 bases matching TRBD1. The CDR3 extends over 15 amino acids. The V gene's germline CDR1 is SGHDN and CDR2 FVKESK. V shed 4 bases, J shed 5 bases, and the junction held 9 bases outside the gene matches.